The clone carrying this T cell receptor (beta chain) has only a few counts. Antigen specificity is unknown. This record belongs to a study of identical twins. General study results and limits: Interpretation of the results relied on cross-sectional statistical analysis and not on following the same donors.

Template switching, a step in the protocol, added a universal primer site, and cDNA carried unique molecular identifiers. Each CDR3 protein gets one entry after TCRdb re-called the 5' RACE reads with MiXCR. The sample records hundreds of thousands of distinct CDR3 sequences, around 6% being singletons. V was trimmed by 5 bases and J by 0 bases, leaving 12 bases between them. The CDR3 is 15 amino acids. Germline CDR1 MNHEY, CDR2 SMNVEV (reference sequence). This chain uses TRBV27 with TRBJ2-3; D is undetermined. The sequenced sample was naive T cells sorted from blood. The receptor was derived from a young man in good health. CDR3 in amino acids: CASSPGLSSTDTQYF. The CDR3 nucleotides read TGTGCCAGCAGTCCCGGTTTATCTAGCACAGATACGCAGTATTTT.